The present T cell receptor (beta chain) was sequenced within a study of blood T cell repertoires in COVID-19. The wider study: Sites in the United States, Italy and Spain provided acute and convalescent COVID-19 samples. In each case, the material was cDNA or gDNA derived from T cells, B-cell-depleted T cells, or PBMCs.

Repertoires were generated with immunoSEQ multiplex PCR, while TCRdb's copy carries only in-frame clones and drops some. The sample has over 120,000 clones; roughly 80% are singletons. The V end was cut by 3 bases, the J end by 3 bases, with 6 bases between. This CDR3 comprises 13 residues. The V gene's germline CDR1 is KGHSH and CDR2 LQKENI. Sequences were obtained from peripheral blood. The chain combines TRBV18 with TRBJ1-5, with D hard to call. The receptor's source is a woman aged 45-65 years with active or convalescent COVID-19. The CDR3 here is CASSPDNNQPQHF. Written as DNA, the CDR3 is TGTGCCAGCTCACCCGACAACAATCAGCCCCAGCATTTT.